The 26 T cell receptor beta chains listed next were all sequenced from one sample in a study of shared clonotypes between healthy human individuals. Only in-frame clones appear in the TCRdb table, and some are missing; sequencing was by immunoSEQ multiplex PCR. Here the sample spans about 1.1 million clones, 78% being singletons. The material sequenced was memory CD4+ T cells from PBMCs. Subset specified: CD45RA-negative fraction. The receptor source for this set is a man between 18 and 35 years old in good health. Some clones in this sample may be carry-over from other donors' samples.

The chain recombines TRBV5-1 with TRBJ2-7; weak D call: TRBD2 (6 bases). There are 15 residues in the CDR3. Trimming pared 0 bases from V and 5 bases from J, leaving 15 bases between. Germline V gene sequence: CDR1 SGHRS, CDR2 YFSETQ. The CDR3 DNA is TGCGCCAGCAGCTTGGTTGTTTCCGGGAGCCACGAGCAGTACTTC. Its protein product is CASSLVVSGSHEQYF.

V and J are TRBV11-3 and TRBJ2-3; D possibly corresponds to TRBD2 (6 bases). The CDR3 loop spans 16 amino acids. CDR1 is SGHNT and CDR2 is YENEEA in the germline V gene. V was clipped by 1 base and J by 0 bases, with 11 bases between them. CDR3 bases: TGTGCCAGCAGCTTAGGGAGGGAAGCTAGCACAGATACGCAGTATTTT. It codes for CASSLGREASTDTQYF. Full variable domain (outside the CDR3, taken from reference TRBV11-3 and TRBJ2-3): EAGVVQSPRYKIIEKKQPVAFWCNPISGHNTLYWYLQNLGQGPELLIRYENEEAVDDSQLPKDRFSAERLKGVDSTLKIQPAELGDSAVYLCASSLGREASTDTQYFGPGTRLTVL.

This clone occurred once. V gene TRBV19 combines with J gene TRBJ2-2; D is undetermined. Germline lookup yields CDR1 LNHDA and CDR2 SQIVND (reference sequence). V was cut by 7 bases and J by 7 bases, with 7 bases left in between. The CDR3 spans 11 residues. The CDR3 DNA reads TGTGCCAGTAACCTCCACGGGGAGCTGTTTTTT. Residues: CASNLHGELFF.

The chain recombines TRBV20-1 with TRBJ1-1; D gene uncertain. The V and J ends lost 7 bases and 8 bases respectively, with 14 bases between them. Per the germline V gene, CDR1 is DFQATT and CDR2 is SNEGSKA (reference sequence). The CDR3 covers 11 residues. Here the CDR3 DNA reads TGCAGTGGCCTGTCGAGGGCCGAAGCTTTCTTT. This encodes CSGLSRAEAFF.

This clone was detected only once. This rearrangement joins TRBV7-3 to TRBJ2-1, with 9 bases lining up with TRBD2. The junction had 8 bases not matched to a gene; V was cut back by 5 bases and J by 6 bases. CDR1 is SGHTA, CDR2 FQGTGA, per germline. There are 15 residues in the CDR3. The CDR3 region has the DNA TGTGCCAGCAGCCTTAGCGGGAGCGCCGGCAATGAGCAGTTCTTC. Its protein is CASSLSGSAGNEQFF.

The chain is built from TRBV7-6 and TRBJ1-2, with unresolved D. Germline V gives CDR1 SGHVS, CDR2 FNYEAQ. The CDR3 runs to 14 residues. Trimming stripped 1 base from V and 1 base from J, with 7 bases between. The CDR3 sequence: CASSLDAVNYGYTF. In DNA, the CDR3 is TGTGCCAGCAGCTTAGATGCTGTTAACTATGGCTACACCTTC. The entire variable domain, with the rest obtained from reference TRBV7-6 and TRBJ1-2, is as follows: GAGVSQSPRYKVTKRGQDVALRCDPISGHVSLYWYRQALGQGPEFLTYFNYEAQQDKSGLPNDRFSAERPEGSISTLTIQRTEQRDSAMYRCASSLDAVNYGYTFGSGTRLTVV.

The chain uses TRBV11-3 and TRBJ2-5; D is uncertain. With 1 base removed from V and 5 bases from J, the gap between germline ends came to 11 bases. The CDR3 has 14 amino acids. Germline-derived CDR1 and CDR2 are SGHNT and YENEEA. The DNA for the CDR3 is TGTGCCAGCAGCTTAGGCGGTAGCATGGAGACCCAGTACTTC. This codes for CASSLGGSMETQYF. Drawing the rest from reference TRBV11-3 and TRBJ2-5, the complete variable domain is EAGVVQSPRYKIIEKKQPVAFWCNPISGHNTLYWYLQNLGQGPELLIRYENEEAVDDSQLPKDRFSAERLKGVDSTLKIQPAELGDSAVYLCASSLGGSMETQYFGPGTRLLVL.

Remarks on this clone: The same CDR3 arises from other DNA sequences in this sample as well. The chain joins TRBV4-1 to TRBJ2-5, with TRBD1 matching over 7 bases. The J call may be in error: the DNA end matches TRBJ2-7 better. This CDR3 comprises 14 residues. The germline gives CDR1 MGHRA, CDR2 YSYEKL. The CDR3 sequence is CASSLRDRDYEQYF. The DNA for the CDR3 is TGCGCCAGCAGCCTTCGGGACAGAGACTACGAGCAGTACTTC.

The chain employs TRBV28 and TRBJ2-1; TRBD2 matches 7 bases. Unmatched junction bases numbered 3, after V lost 4 bases and J lost 6 bases. Germline CDR1 MDHEN, CDR2 SYDVKM. There are 13 residues in the CDR3. Here the CDR3 DNA reads TGTGCCAGCAGTTCGAGGGAGGGCAATGAGCAGTTCTTC. This encodes CASSSREGNEQFF.

The rearrangement links TRBV18 to TRBJ1-3; unclear D gene. Germline-derived CDR1 and CDR2 are KGHSH and LQKENI. Trimming took off 3 bases at V and 0 bases at J, with 9 bases between the two ends. CDR3 size: 15 residues. CDR3 sequence reads: CASSPYHYSGNTIYF. Here the CDR3 DNA reads TGTGCCAGCTCACCGTATCATTACTCTGGAAACACCATATATTTT.

DNA for the CDR3: TGTGCCAGCAGCTTAATGGAGGATGTGAACACTGAAGCTTTCTTT. Translation: CASSLMEDVNTEAFF. The chain links TRBV11-2 to TRBJ1-1; D unclear. Germline V gene sequence: CDR1 SGHAT, CDR2 FQNNGV. CDR3 size: 15 residues. Trimming cost V 2 bases and J 0 bases, with 10 bases left between them.

This chain joins TRBV5-1 and TRBJ2-5; 8 bases match TRBD2. Germline V gene data show CDR1 as SGHRS and CDR2 as YFSETQ. Trimming at V came to 10 bases and at J to 2 bases, leaving 13 bases not matched to a gene. The CDR3 spans 15 residues. In nucleotides, the CDR3 is TGCGCCTCTCAAATGCGGGGGGATCTACAAGAGACCCAGTACTTC. As protein: CASQMRGDLQETQYF. The full variable domain, in which reference TRBV5-1 and TRBJ2-5 provide the parts outside the CDR3, is KAGVTQTPRYLIKTRGQQVTLSCSPISGHRSVSWYQQTPGQGLQFLFEYFSETQRNKGNFPGRFSGRQFSNSRSEMNVSTLELGDSALYLCASQMRGDLQETQYFGPGTRLLVL.

Remarks on this clone: Other nucleotide sequences in the sample specify the same CDR3. CDR3 in amino acids: CASSSRGNQPQHF. The CDR3 coding sequence is TGTGCCAGCAGCAGCAGGGGGAATCAGCCCCAGCATTTT. The genes are TRBV7-2 and TRBJ1-5, with 7 positions matching TRBD1. With 5 bases clipped from V and 4 bases from J, the junction kept 2 bases outside the gene matches. The CDR3 has 13 residues. Germline V gene data show CDR1 as SGHTA and CDR2 as FQGNSA.

This clone was seen repeatedly, ten times or more. This CDR3 reads CASSSADPQRKLFF. The CDR3, as DNA: TGTGCCAGCAGTTCAGCAGACCCTCAGAGGAAACTGTTTTTT. The rearrangement joins TRBV28 to TRBJ1-4; D not certain. The germline CDR1 and CDR2 sequences are MDHEN and SYDVKM. The CDR3 covers 14 residues. V was pared by 4 bases and J by 11 bases, with 17 bases between.

This chain uses TRBV28 with TRBJ2-5; either TRBD1 or TRBD2 may fit D (6 bases each). Trimming left V 2 bases short and J 5 bases short, with 30 bases between. CDR3 length equals 20 residues. Germline V CDR1 and CDR2: MDHEN, SYDVKM. The CDR3 DNA reads as TGTGCCAGCAGTTTAGGGGCAGGGGCACTAGCCGGACGAATTTGGGAGACCCAGTACTTC. Its translation is CASSLGAGALAGRIWETQYF.

The CDR3 DNA sequence: TGTGCCAGCAGCTTAGCGGCGGGAGCGAACACCGGGGAGCTGTTTTTT. Its translation is CASSLAAGANTGELFF. The gene calls are TRBV7-8 and TRBJ2-2, with 7 bases fitting TRBD2. CDR3 size: 16 residues. Unmatched junction bases numbered 1, after V lost 0 bases and J lost 0 bases. Germline-derived CDR1 and CDR2 are SGHVS and FQNEAQ.

Details on this clone: Only one base separates this from a far larger clonotype, so it likely reflects a read error. Other DNA sequences within the sample encode an identical CDR3. The J gene is TRBJ2-3, the V gene TRBV5-1, with D possibly being TRBD1 (5 bases). The germline V gene encodes CDR1 SGHRS and CDR2 YFSETQ. Trimming stripped 0 bases from V and 4 bases from J, with 9 bases between. The CDR3 is made up of 14 amino acids. DNA for the CDR3: TGCGCCAGCAGCTTGGGTCAGGGTCCAGATACGCAGTATTTT. Translating it yields CASSLGQGPDTQYF.

The count of this clone is one. In DNA form, the CDR3 reads TGTGCCAGCAGCGCCCACGGGGGGCTTAAAGAGACCCAGTACTTC. It codes for CASSAHGGLKETQYF. The chain has TRBV11-3 and TRBJ2-5; weak D call: TRBD2 (7 bases). The V end lost 5 bases, the J end lost 3 bases, and 16 bases lay between the germline ends. The CDR3 runs to 15 residues. Germline lookup yields CDR1 SGHNT and CDR2 YENEEA.

Concerning this clone: Other DNA variants within this sample encode the same CDR3. The rearrangement uses TRBV18 and TRBJ1-4; 7 bases map to TRBD1. V lost 4 bases to trimming and J lost 5 bases; unmatched junction nucleotides: 1. Germline V gene sequence: CDR1 KGHSH, CDR2 LQKENI. The CDR3 length is 13 residues. CDR3 coding DNA: TGTGCCAGCTCACGGGACAGCAATGAAAAACTGTTTTTT. Amino acids: CASSRDSNEKLFF.

This rearrangement joins TRBV5-1 to TRBJ1-1, with unresolved D. The CDR3 sequence is 14 residues long. The germline CDR1 and CDR2 sequences are SGHRS and YFSETQ. The V and J ends lost 0 bases and 4 bases respectively, with 10 bases between them. DNA for the CDR3: TGCGCCAGCAGCTTGGAAAACCCTGGCACTGAAGCTTTCTTT. It specifies CASSLENPGTEAFF.

The genes are TRBV6-1 and TRBJ2-1; D is possibly TRBD2 (6 bases). The germline V and J ends were trimmed by 6 bases and 6 bases, with 15 bases remaining between them. The CDR3 consists of 14 residues. The germline gives CDR1 MNHNS, CDR2 SASEGT. The CDR3: CASSELAGSNEQFF. As DNA, the CDR3 is TGTGCCAGCAGCGAACTTGCGGGAAGCAATGAGCAGTTCTTC.

The chain has TRBV21-1 and TRBJ2-5; TRBD2 is taken as the D call from the table, unchecked against the DNA. TRBV21-1 is marked as a pseudogene. The CDR3 has 16 residues. CDR3: CASSMVRKDFQETQYF. CDR3 DNA: TGTGCCAGCAGCATGGTAAGAAAAGACTTTCAAGAGACCCAGTACTTC.

The rearrangement links TRBV10-3 to TRBJ2-5, with TRBD2 matching over 12 bases. Germline V gives CDR1 ENHRY, CDR2 SYGVKD. This CDR3 contains 16 residues. V was clipped by 4 bases and J by 2 bases; unmatched bases: 5. CDR3 nucleotides: TGTGCCATCAGTGCGGCTAGCGGGAGGGAACAAGAGACCCAGTACTTC. Translated: CAISAASGREQETQYF.

A word on this clone: At one end the junction does not follow the germline gene, possibly because of a read error. This chain uses TRBV28 with TRBJ2-7; D unclear. CDR1 is MDHEN, CDR2 SYDVKM, per germline. The CDR3 contains 12 residues. The CDR3 loop reads CASSVWIHEQYF. As DNA, the CDR3 is TGTGCCAGCAGTGTATGGATCCACGAGCAGTACTTC.

This sequence joins TRBV15 and TRBJ2-7; TRBD2 is a possible D gene (6 bases). Deletions cut 3 bases from V and 6 bases from J, with 9 bases between. CDR3 length: 12 residues. The germline gives CDR1 LNHNV, CDR2 YYDKDF (reference sequence). In nucleotides, the CDR3 is TGTGCCACCAGCAGCCTAGCGCTCGAGCAGTACTTC. Its translation: CATSSLALEQYF.

J is TRBJ2-5 and V is TRBV18; no clear D gene. The germline gives CDR1 KGHSH, CDR2 LQKENI. CDR3 size: 15 residues. V lost 2 bases and J 5 bases, leaving 15 bases between the germline ends. The CDR3 DNA is TGTGCCAGCTCACCAATGACGGGCGCGTGGGAGACCCAGTACTTC. Its protein is CASSPMTGAWETQYF.